The 30 T cell receptor beta chains below come from one sample, sequenced in a study of shared clonotypes between healthy human individuals. This table comes from immunoSEQ multiplex PCR, and its TCRdb copy is limited to in-frame clones, with some not included. The data show hundreds of thousands of clones, almost 97% seen once. Sequences were obtained from naive CD4+ T cells sorted from blood. Specified subset: CD45RA+ positively selected. These receptors all come from a woman aged 25 to 45 in good health.

The genes are TRBV4-1 and TRBJ2-4; TRBD1 is a possible D gene (6 bases). V lost 2 bases, J lost 1 base, and 12 bases lay in between. CDR1 and CDR2 (germline): MGHRA, YSYEKL. The CDR3 is made up of 16 amino acids. For the CDR3, the DNA is TGCGCCAGCAGCCAAAAACAGGGCTTCGCCAAAAACATTCAGTACTTC. Translation gives CASSQKQGFAKNIQYF.

In the case of this clone: The junction and the germline gene differ at one end; a read error may be behind it. J is TRBJ2-5 and V is TRBV28; 7 bases map to TRBD1. The better agreement between TRBJ2-7 and the DNA end casts doubt on the J call. Germline CDR1 and CDR2: MDHEN and SYDVKM. The CDR3 consists of 13 residues. CDR3 sequence: CACRDSTSYEQYF. Written as DNA, the CDR3 is TGTGCCTGCAGGGACAGCACCTCCTACGAGCAGTACTTC.

The chain links TRBV29-1 to TRBJ1-1; a possible D gene is TRBD1 (6 bases). Per the germline V gene, CDR1 is SQVTM and CDR2 is ANQGSEA. The V and J ends lost 6 bases and 10 bases respectively, with 24 bases between them. The CDR3 is 14 residues long. CDR3 sequence reads: CSVLRQARVTGAFF. DNA of the CDR3: TGCAGCGTACTAAGACAGGCGAGGGTAACGGGAGCTTTCTTT.

This clone appeared once. This sequence joins TRBV5-6 and TRBJ2-2, with D possibly matching TRBD1 (6 bases). The CDR3 runs 17 residues. Trimming took off 4 bases at V and 2 bases at J, with 18 bases between the two ends. Per germline, CDR1 SGHDT and CDR2 YYEEEE. CDR3 protein: CASSRRKLGQNTGELFF. CDR3 nucleotide sequence: TGTGCCAGCAGCCGCCGAAAATTGGGACAAAACACCGGGGAGCTGTTTTTT.

DNA for the CDR3: TGTGCCATCAGTGAGTCGAGTAGGCGGGGCAATGAGCAGTTCTTC. It is translated as CAISESSRRGNEQFF. This chain connects TRBV10-3 to TRBJ2-1; D might be TRBD2 (6 bases). The CDR3 has 15 residues. Trimming removed 0 bases at V and 6 bases at J, with 12 bases between. Looked up from germline, CDR1 is ENHRY and CDR2 is SYGVKD.

This clone was counted once. The gene calls are TRBV5-1 and TRBJ1-6; no clear D gene. The CDR3 sequence is 16 residues long. V lost 2 bases, J lost 8 bases, and 17 bases lay in between. Per germline, CDR1 SGHRS and CDR2 YFSETQ. The CDR3 nucleotides read TGCGCCAGCAGCTTTTTGCCATCGCGGGGAGATTCACCCCTCCACTTT. Its protein product is CASSFLPSRGDSPLHF.

With regard to this clone: This CDR3 is also generated by other DNA sequences in the sample. The chain recombines TRBV5-1 with TRBJ2-7; D tentatively reads TRBD1 or TRBD2 (5 bases each). The CDR3 length is 14 residues. The germline V gene has CDR1 SGHRS and CDR2 YFSETQ. The ends were cut back, 3 bases at V and 2 bases at J, with 12 bases in the middle. CDR3 sequence reads: CASSSPGPPYEQYF. CDR3 DNA sequence: TGCGCCAGCAGCTCTCCGGGACCTCCCTACGAGCAGTACTTC.

The CDR3 DNA sequence: TGTGCCAGCTCACTTAACGACCGCCGTGTTAGCGAGCAGTACTTC. Protein sequence: CASSLNDRRVSEQYF. The rearrangement uses TRBV18 and TRBJ2-7; no firm D call. The germline V gene has CDR1 KGHSH and CDR2 LQKENI. The CDR3 length is 15 residues. Trimming took off 4 bases at V and 6 bases at J, with 19 bases between the two ends.

The J gene is TRBJ2-1, the V gene TRBV28; TRBD1 agrees at 8 bases. CDR1 and CDR2 (germline): MDHEN, SYDVKM. The J segment lost 3 bases and the V segment lost 6 bases, leaving 7 bases of the junction unmatched. The CDR3 is 15 residues long. CDR3 sequence (DNA): TGTGCCAGCAGGCACCGGGACAGGAGCTACAATGAGCAGTTCTTC. It yields the protein CASRHRDRSYNEQFF.

V is TRBV27 and J is TRBJ2-6; a possible D gene is TRBD1 (5 bases). Germline-derived CDR1 and CDR2 are MNHEY and SMNVEV (reference sequence). Trimming took off 8 bases at V and 0 bases at J, with 11 bases between the two ends. This CDR3 region has 15 residues. Here the CDR3 reads CASQQVHSGANVLTF. In nucleotides, the CDR3 is TGTGCCAGCCAACAGGTGCACTCTGGGGCCAACGTCCTGACTTTC.

The chain joins TRBV27 to TRBJ2-7; D is perhaps TRBD2 (6 bases). V dropped 3 bases and J dropped 4 bases, with 16 bases sitting between them. There are 15 residues in the CDR3. Germline values: CDR1 MNHEY, CDR2 SMNVEV (reference sequence). The CDR3 spells CASSFRDSYPYEQYF. The CDR3 DNA reads TGTGCCAGCAGTTTTAGGGACTCCTATCCTTACGAGCAGTACTTC.

This chain links TRBV2 with TRBJ2-1, with a tentative D call TRBD2 (6 bases). CDR1 and CDR2 (germline): SNHLY, FYNNEI. The CDR3 sequence is 15 residues long. The germline V and J ends were trimmed by 1 base and 10 bases, with 17 bases remaining between them. The CDR3 loop reads CASSEGIPLASEQFF. The DNA of the CDR3 is TGTGCCAGCAGTGAAGGCATTCCCCTAGCGTCCGAGCAGTTCTTC.

This clone was observed a single time. The rearrangement links TRBV7-9 to TRBJ2-1, with 7 bases that match TRBD1. Germline assignment: CDR1 SEHNR and CDR2 FQNEAQ (reference sequence). The CDR3 consists of 12 residues. The J segment lost 9 bases and the V segment lost 4 bases, leaving 3 bases of the junction unmatched. In DNA form, the CDR3 reads TGTGCCAGCAGCTCAGGGGGTGTTGAGCAGTTCTTC. Translation gives CASSSGGVEQFF. Full variable domain (remainder filled in from reference TRBV7-9 and TRBJ2-1): DTGVSQNPRHKITKRGQNVTFRCDPISEHNRLYWYRQTLGQGPEFLTYFQNEAQLEKSRLLSDRFSAERPKGSFSTLEIQRTEQGDSAMYLCASSSGGVEQFFGPGTRLTVL.

This sequence joins TRBV25-1 and TRBJ2-7; perhaps D is TRBD1 or TRBD2 (5 bases each). CDR1 and CDR2 (germline): MGHDK, SYGVNS. The CDR3 covers 14 residues. V lost 2 bases and J lost 5, with 13 bases in between. CDR3 bases: TGTGCCAGCAGTGAAAAAAGCTGGGGGAACGAGCAGTACTTC. Translated, it gives CASSEKSWGNEQYF.

This sequence joins TRBV7-9 and TRBJ1-3; D is ambiguous. Germline lookup yields CDR1 SEHNR and CDR2 FQNEAQ (reference sequence). The CDR3 is 14 residues long. Trimming took 7 bases from V and 0 from J, leaving 10 bases between them. The CDR3 DNA reads TGTGCCAGCAACCGGGCCAGCTCTGGAAACACCATATATTTT. Its protein product is CASNRASSGNTIYF.

This chain links TRBV19 with TRBJ2-7; 9 positions agree with TRBD2. CDR1 and CDR2 (germline): LNHDA, SQIVND (reference sequence). With 4 bases clipped from V and 2 bases from J, the junction kept 3 bases outside the gene matches. This CDR3 contains 14 residues. The CDR3 DNA reads as TGTGCCAGTAGTACCCTAGCGGGGACCTACGAGCAGTACTTC. This translates into CASSTLAGTYEQYF.

The J gene is TRBJ1-2, the V gene TRBV28; no clear D. CDR1 is MDHEN and CDR2 is SYDVKM in the germline V gene. CDR3 length: 13 residues. Trimming took off 6 bases at V and 0 bases at J, with 8 bases between the two ends. The CDR3 sequence: CASRTPANYGYTF. The CDR3 nucleotides are TGTGCCAGCAGAACTCCAGCTAACTATGGCTACACCTTC.

The chain combines TRBV9 with TRBJ2-1; 11 bases line up with TRBD2. CDR1 SGDLS and CDR2 YYNGEE come from the germline V gene. The CDR3 sequence is 17 residues long. V was pared by 3 bases and J by 9 bases, with 14 bases of the junction left unmatched. The CDR3 sequence: CASSASLSGRAVVEQFF. As DNA, the CDR3 is TGTGCCAGCAGCGCATCTCTTAGCGGGAGGGCCGTAGTTGAGCAGTTCTTC. The full variable domain, completed using reference TRBV9 and TRBJ2-1, is DSGVTQTPKHLITATGQRVTLRCSPRSGDLSVYWYQQSLDQGLQFLIQYYNGEERAKGNILERFSAQQFPDLHSELNLSSLELGDSALYFCASSASLSGRAVVEQFFGPGTRLTVL.

The chain links TRBV4-1 to TRBJ2-4; 10 bases line up with TRBD1. V was pared by 4 bases and J by 0 bases, with 21 bases of the junction left unmatched. The CDR3 runs to 22 residues. Germline-derived CDR1 and CDR2 are MGHRA and YSYEKL. The CDR3 nucleotides are TGCGCCAGCAGCCCAGGGGACAGGGGAGTATTTTTTCGGAATTCAGCCAAAAACATTCAGTACTTC. This gives the protein CASSPGDRGVFFRNSAKNIQYF.

The rearrangement joins TRBV6-5 to TRBJ2-7; 10 bases are shared with TRBD2. There are 14 residues in the CDR3. Germline V gene sequence: CDR1 MNHEY, CDR2 SVGAGI. Germline trimming cut 5 bases from V and 8 bases from J; bases unmatched to any gene: 9. The CDR3, as DNA: TGTGCCAGCAGTCTGACTAGCGGGTGGGGCAAGCAGTACTTC. Translated: CASSLTSGWGKQYF.

The genes are TRBV19 and TRBJ1-5, with 7 bases fitting TRBD1. CDR3 size: 14 residues. V lost 6 bases to trimming and J lost 5 bases; unmatched junction nucleotides: 7. Germline CDR1 reads LNHDA; CDR2 reads SQIVND (reference sequence). The CDR3 DNA reads as TGTGCCAGTAGCAACAGGGGATTTGATCAGCCCCAGCATTTT. This sequence encodes CASSNRGFDQPQHF.

J is TRBJ2-7 and V is TRBV7-2; perhaps TRBD2 as D (5 bases). V was cut by 2 bases and J by 7 bases, with 15 bases left in between. Germline loops: CDR1 SGHTA, CDR2 FQGNSA. This CDR3 has 14 residues. In DNA form, the CDR3 reads TGTGCCAGCAGCTTAAACACCCACACTAGGGAGCAGTACTTC. Translation: CASSLNTHTREQYF.

This clone came up once. The rearrangement uses TRBV6-6 and TRBJ2-1, with D possibly being TRBD2 (6 bases). Trimming took off 7 bases at V and 3 bases at J, with 16 bases between the two ends. The CDR3 has 15 residues. Germline CDR1 reads MNHNY; CDR2 reads SVGAGI (reference sequence). The CDR3 DNA sequence: TGTGCCAGCACAACCGGGACTCCCAACTACAATGAGCAGTTCTTC. Translated: CASTTGTPNYNEQFF.

The chain carries TRBV15 and TRBJ2-7; D perhaps matches TRBD1 (6 bases). Germline-derived CDR1 and CDR2 are LNHNV and YYDKDF (reference sequence). The germline V and J ends were trimmed by 0 bases and 4 bases, with 13 bases remaining between them. CDR3 length: 15 amino acids. Here the CDR3 reads CATSRDRDNLYEQYF. In DNA form, the CDR3 reads TGTGCCACCAGCAGAGATAGGGACAACCTTTACGAGCAGTACTTC.

This chain links TRBV5-4 with TRBJ2-3, with TRBD2 matching over 9 bases. This CDR3 comprises 17 residues. V lost 2 bases, J lost 1 base, and 8 bases stayed unmatched. Germline V lookup: CDR1 SGHNT, CDR2 YYREEE (reference sequence). The CDR3, as DNA: TGTGCCAGCAGCTTAAGACGGGCGGGAGGGGGCACAGATACGCAGTATTTT. Its translation is CASSLRRAGGGTDTQYF.

J is TRBJ1-5 and V is TRBV11-2; D perhaps matches TRBD1 (6 bases). CDR1 SGHAT and CDR2 FQNNGV come from the germline V gene. V lost 4 bases, J lost 6 bases, and 13 bases lay in between. The CDR3 runs 14 residues. CDR3 protein: CASSWEQGPQPQHF. The CDR3 region has the DNA TGTGCCAGCAGCTGGGAACAGGGCCCTCAGCCCCAGCATTTT.

The chain recombines TRBV28 with TRBJ1-3, with D possibly matching TRBD1 (5 bases). The CDR3 extends over 15 amino acids. The V end was cut by 6 bases, the J end by 0 bases, with 12 bases between. Germline-derived CDR1 and CDR2 are MDHEN and SYDVKM. CDR3 loop: CASSVLQVSGNTIYF. In DNA, the CDR3 is TGTGCCAGCAGCGTACTACAGGTCTCTGGAAACACCATATATTTT.

The V call is TRBV28, the J call TRBJ2-7; no reliable D call. The CDR3 consists of 13 residues. CDR1 and CDR2 (germline): MDHEN, SYDVKM. V lost 7 bases and J 2 bases, leaving 12 bases between the germline ends. The CDR3 sequence is CASTPGITYEQYF. The CDR3 nucleotides are TGTGCCAGCACCCCAGGCATTACCTACGAGCAGTACTTC.

This chain uses TRBV5-1 with TRBJ1-6; D is undetermined. V lost 0 bases to trimming and J lost 1 base, with 8 bases between them. Germline assignment: CDR1 SGHRS and CDR2 YFSETQ. This CDR3 spans 16 amino acids. CDR3 loop: CASSLELVSYNSPLHF. The CDR3, as DNA: TGCGCCAGCAGCTTGGAGTTGGTTTCCTATAATTCACCCCTCCACTTT.

The rearrangement links TRBV28 to TRBJ2-3, with 7 bases aligning to TRBD2. The CDR3 is 13 residues long. Germline assignment: CDR1 MDHEN and CDR2 SYDVKM. V shed 6 bases, J shed 7 bases, and the junction held 7 bases outside the gene matches. CDR3 amino acids: CASRTSERYTQYF. CDR3 nucleotides: TGTGCCAGCAGAACTAGCGAGAGATATACGCAGTATTTT. The variable domain in full, completed from reference TRBV28 and TRBJ2-3, reads DVKVTQSSRYLVKRTGEKVFLECVQDMDHENMFWYRQDPGLGLRLIYFSYDVKMKEKGDIPEGYSVSREKKERFSLILESASTNQTSMYLCASRTSERYTQYFGPGTRLTVL.